This entry lists 10 T cell receptor beta chains sequenced from one sample in a study of tissue T cells after allogeneic stem cell transplantation (dated by TCRdb to between 2020 and 2023). The time point label, read with the paper, signifies: mouse harvest day 7 after allogeneic transplant. Each mouse graft, delivered by tail vein injection, combined 10^6 splenic CD5+ T cells with 10^7 T-cell-depleted bone marrow cells. The library was built by means of the immunoSEQ multiplex PCR assay. What TCRdb holds here is the immuneACCESS table cut down to in-frame rearrangements. Part of the clones is not present; checked against another copy, under half of the missing clones reflect an unresolved V gene, and the others are unexplained. This sample is represented by a few thousand clones; roughly 47% of them were singletons. The leading ten clones occupy less than 8.5% of the sample. The material sequenced was gut tissue. The receptors stem from a female BALB/c mouse given C57BL/6 T cells with graft-versus-host disease after an allogeneic hematopoietic cell transplant.

This clone was found a few times. Gene names follow the mouse nomenclature. With the read ending 1 residue before the CDR3 end, the germline J gene is used to fill in that end. The chain combines TRBV5 with TRBJ2-2; possibly TRBD1 or TRBD2 for D (8 bases each). With 0 bases removed from V and 4 bases from J, the gap between germline ends came to 15 bases. Germline V gene lookup returns CDR1 LGHNA and CDR2 YNLKQL (reference sequence). The CDR3 has 17 amino acids. Incomplete CDR3 DNA: TGTGCCAGCAGCCAAGAACAGGGGGGGGGCCCCACCGGGCAGCTCTAC. This translates into CASSQEQGGGPTGQLY. The CDR3 as a whole reads CASSQEQGGGPTGQLYF.

This clone showed up just a few times. Genes and germline are mouse. The CDR3 end is not reached by the read, which stops 1 residue before it; the germline J gene fills it in. The rearrangement joins TRBV13-1 to TRBJ2-7; the match to TRBD2 covers 8 bases. Germline CDR1 and CDR2: NSHNY and SYGAGN. This CDR3 has 12 residues. With 6 bases clipped from V and 2 bases from J, the junction kept 1 base outside the gene matches. The covered CDR3 bases are TGTGCCAGCACGGACTGGGCCTATGAACAGTAC. Its protein product is CASTDWAYEQY. The CDR3 in full is CASTDWAYEQYF.

About this clone itself: Gene names are the mouse ones. The CDR3 extends 1 residue past the end of the read, so its final part is completed from the germline J gene. The chain recombines TRBV3 with TRBJ2-7; tentatively, D is TRBD1 (5 bases). V was shortened by 5 bases and J by 2 bases, with 10 bases between the two germline ends. There are 13 residues in the CDR3. Germline loops: CDR1 SNHLY, CDR2 FYNGKV (reference sequence). This chain's CDR3 is CASSLGQTYEQYF. The sequenced CDR3 bases are TGTGCCAGCAGCCTCGGACAAACCTATGAACAGTAC.

A remark on this clone: The genes are named according to mouse. The CDR3 region is CASSLRGNERLFF. The CDR3 DNA, read in part, is TGTGCCAGCAGTCTGCGGGGCAACGAAAGATTATTT. The chain carries TRBV26 and TRBJ1-4; D gene ambiguous. The read gets to within 1 residue of the CDR3 end, and the germline J gene fills in the rest. V lost 2 bases, J lost 4 bases, and 5 bases lay in between. Germline V lookup: CDR1 KGHPV, CDR2 FQNQEV (reference sequence). CDR3 length: 13 amino acids.

With respect to this clone: Gene names follow the mouse nomenclature. The CDR3 end lies 1 residue beyond the end of the read and is filled in from the germline J gene. V gene TRBV26 combines with J gene TRBJ1-1, with TRBD1 as a possible D gene (5 bases). This CDR3 spans 12 amino acids. Germline assignment: CDR1 KGHPV and CDR2 FQNQEV (reference sequence). V gave up 1 base and J gave up 7 bases, with 7 bases separating them. CDR3 DNA (partial): TGTGCCAGCAGTCTGTGGGACGGAGAAGTCTTC. As protein: CASSLWDGEVF. The CDR3, in full, reads CASSLWDGEVFF.

On this clone itself: The gene names given are mouse names. The sequenced fragment ends 1 residue before the CDR3 boundary, so the rest is inferred from the germline J gene. The V gene is TRBV4, the J gene TRBJ1-1; tentative D call: TRBD1 (6 bases). CDR3 size: 13 residues. V lost 4 bases, J lost 2 bases, and 8 bases lay in between. Germline assignment: CDR1 LGHDT and CDR2 YNNKQL (reference sequence). Incomplete CDR3 DNA: TGTGCCAGCAGCTGGGGACACAACACAGAAGTCTTC. It codes for CASSWGHNTEVF. The CDR3 reads in full as CASSWGHNTEVFF.

Concerning this clone: Gene names refer to mouse genes. The CDR3 end is not reached by the read, which stops 1 residue before it; the germline J gene fills it in. The chain recombines TRBV19 with TRBJ2-2; possible D gene TRBD1, 5 bases. CDR1 is FNHDT and CDR2 is SITEND in the germline V gene (reference sequence). The CDR3 covers 14 residues. The germline V and J ends were trimmed by 6 bases and 0 bases, with 9 bases remaining between them. The CDR3 bases that were read are TGTGCCAGCACGCAGGGAGCAAACACCGGGCAGCTCTAC. This encodes CASTQGANTGQLY. The CDR3, in full, reads CASTQGANTGQLYF.

This clone was observed once. Gene and germline names: mouse. From the germline J gene comes the end of the CDR3, since the read stops 1 residue before it. The chain joins TRBV1 to TRBJ1-1, with no clear D. Trimming stripped 3 bases from V and 0 bases from J, with 8 bases between. The CDR3 sequence is 14 residues long. The germline V gene encodes CDR1 NSQYPW and CDR2 LRSPGD (reference sequence). The CDR3 bases that were read are TGCACCTGCAGTGCTCGGGCCGCAAACACAGAAGTCTTC. Amino acids: CTCSARAANTEVF. The complete CDR3 protein is CTCSARAANTEVFF.

This clone was seen a handful of times. Gene names follow the mouse nomenclature. The sequence runs out 1 residue before the end of the CDR3; the remainder is reconstructed from the germline J gene. This chain links TRBV23 with TRBJ1-1. Germline CDR1 KGHTA, CDR2 FQNQQP. CDR3 size: 11 residues. Incomplete CDR3 DNA: TGCTCCAGCCGGGGAGGCACAGAAGTCTTC. This codes for CSSRGGTEVF. The complete CDR3 reads CSSRGGTEVFF. The variable domain in full, completed from reference TRBV23 and TRBJ1-1, reads DAAVTQKPRYLIKMKGQEAEMKCIPEKGHTAVFWYQQKQSKELKFLIYFQNQQPLDQIDMVKERFSAVCPSSSLCSLGIRTCEAEDSALYLCSSRGGTEVFFGKGTRLTVV.

About this clone: Gene labels here are mouse ones. The covered CDR3 bases are TGTGCCAGCAGCCCTTGGACAAACGAAAGATTATTT. It codes for CASSPWTNERLF. The entire CDR3 reads CASSPWTNERLFF. The V call is TRBV3, the J call TRBJ1-4; possible D gene TRBD1, 5 bases. The read gets to within 1 residue of the CDR3 end, and the germline J gene fills in the rest. In germline, CDR1 is SNHLY, CDR2 FYNGKV (reference sequence). The CDR3 consists of 13 residues. V was trimmed by 5 bases and J by 5 bases, leaving 9 bases between them.